The rows below give T cell receptor beta chains drawn from one sample of a study of blood T cell repertoires in COVID-19. The data were produced by immunoSEQ multiplex PCR, yet TCRdb's version contains in-frame clones alone and is incomplete. This sample yields fewer than 400,000 clones, of which 80% to 90% are seen a single time; around 2.1% belongs to the top ten. What was sequenced was PBMCs or T cells enriched from blood (not recorded which). All receptors come from a young man who had recovered from COVID-19. Each CDR3 is given with its conserved first and last residue. A D gene is named only where the DNA matches it firmly. Clone size is shown for a subset of rows, as once, few, many or a class of expanded clone.

D gene: TRBD2
CDR3 length: 15
V gene: TRBV19
J gene: TRBJ2-1
clone size: NA
CDR3 DNA: TGTGCCAGACCCCTAGCGGGGGGGCTTCAAAATGAGCAGTTCTTC
CDR3 protein: CARPLAGGLQNEQFF

D gene: NA
CDR3 length: 13
V gene: TRBV7-8
J gene: TRBJ2-3
clone size: NA
CDR3 DNA: TGTGCCAGCAGCGACTCCCGGAGGGGTACGCAGTATTTT
CDR3 protein: CASSDSRRGTQYF

D gene: NA
CDR3 length: 16
V gene: TRBV5-5
J gene: TRBJ2-3
clone size: NA
CDR3 DNA: TGTGCCAGCAGCAGAACCGGGACACAACTAGGGGATACGCAGTATTTT
CDR3 protein: CASSRTGTQLGDTQYF

D gene: TRBD2
CDR3 length: 13
V gene: TRBV10-3
J gene: TRBJ2-1
clone size: NA
CDR3 DNA: TGTGCCATCAGGTTCAGCGGGGTCGGCGAGCAGTTCTTC
CDR3 protein: CAIRFSGVGEQFF

D gene: NA
CDR3 length: 20
V gene: TRBV19
J gene: TRBJ1-1
clone size: NA
CDR3 DNA: TGTGCCAGTAGTACACGCCGTTTGTCCGCAAATCAGGGGAGGAACACTGAAGCTTTCTTT
CDR3 protein: CASSTRRLSANQGRNTEAFF

D gene: TRBD1
CDR3 length: 16
V gene: TRBV11-2
J gene: TRBJ1-2
clone size: NA
CDR3 DNA: TGTGCCAGCAGCTCCTACAGACAGGGGGCCAACTATGGCTACACCTTC
CDR3 protein: CASSSYRQGANYGYTF

D gene: NA
CDR3 length: 13
V gene: TRBV4-2
J gene: TRBJ1-1
clone size: NA
CDR3 DNA: TGTGCCAGCAGCCAAGGAGGGAACACTGAAGCTTTCTTT
CDR3 protein: CASSQGGNTEAFF

D gene: NA
CDR3 length: 15
V gene: TRBV11-2
J gene: TRBJ2-2
clone size: NA
CDR3 DNA: TGTGCCAGCAGCTTAGGGGACTCGTACACCGGGGAGCTGTTTTTT
CDR3 protein: CASSLGDSYTGELFF

D gene: NA
CDR3 length: 13
V gene: TRBV5-8
J gene: TRBJ1-1
clone size: NA
CDR3 DNA: TGTGCCAGCTACAGGGTCATGAACACTGAAGCTTTCTTT
CDR3 protein: CASYRVMNTEAFF

D gene: NA
CDR3 length: 12
V gene: TRBV2
J gene: TRBJ2-7
clone size: NA
CDR3 DNA: TGTGCCAGCAGGGAACAGGGTGGCGAGCAGTACTTC
CDR3 protein: CASREQGGEQYF

D gene: TRBD1
CDR3 length: 16
V gene: TRBV10-3
J gene: TRBJ2-1
clone size: NA
CDR3 DNA: TGTGCCATCAGCGACCGGGCAAGGACAGGTCCCAATGAGCAGTTCTTC
CDR3 protein: CAISDRARTGPNEQFF

D gene: TRBD1
CDR3 length: 14
V gene: TRBV5-1
J gene: TRBJ1-4
clone size: NA
CDR3 DNA: TGCGCCAGCAGCCTGGGACAGGGAGAGGAAAAACTGTTTTTT
CDR3 protein: CASSLGQGEEKLFF

D gene: NA
CDR3 length: 14
V gene: TRBV2
J gene: TRBJ1-1
clone size: NA
CDR3 DNA: TGTGCCAGCAGTGAAGGGTCAGGGGCCACTGAAGCTTTCTTT
CDR3 protein: CASSEGSGATEAFF

D gene: TRBD2
CDR3 length: 18
V gene: TRBV5-1
J gene: TRBJ2-1
clone size: NA
CDR3 DNA: TGCGCCAGCAGCTTGGCCTCAAGCGCGGGGGGCCCTATAAATGAGCAGTTCTTC
CDR3 protein: CASSLASSAGGPINEQFF

D gene: TRBD1
CDR3 length: 16
V gene: TRBV18
J gene: TRBJ2-7
clone size: NA
CDR3 DNA: TGTGCCAGCTCACCTCAGGGAGGACAGGGAGTCTACGAGCAGTACTTC
CDR3 protein: CASSPQGGQGVYEQYF

D gene: TRBD2
CDR3 length: 16
V gene: TRBV6-5
J gene: TRBJ2-7
clone size: NA
CDR3 DNA: TGTGCCAGCAGTTTACTAGCGGGGGTGAGCTCCTACGAGCAGTACTTC
CDR3 protein: CASSLLAGVSSYEQYF

D gene: TRBD2
CDR3 length: 17
V gene: TRBV7-3
J gene: TRBJ2-5
clone size: NA
CDR3 DNA: TGTGCCAGCAGCTTAACGTTCCTAGCGGGGGCCCAAGAGACCCAGTACTTC
CDR3 protein: CASSLTFLAGAQETQYF

D gene: NA
CDR3 length: 16
V gene: TRBV7-9
J gene: TRBJ1-1
clone size: NA
CDR3 DNA: TGTGCCAGCAGCTCCACCCTGGGGTACAGGGACACTGAAGCTTTCTTT
CDR3 protein: CASSSTLGYRDTEAFF

D gene: TRBD2
CDR3 length: 15
V gene: TRBV27
J gene: TRBJ2-2
clone size: NA
CDR3 DNA: TGTGCCAGCAGTTTAAATCCCGCGGGGGCCGGGGAGCTGTTTTTT
CDR3 protein: CASSLNPAGAGELFF

D gene: NA
CDR3 length: 15
V gene: TRBV5-5
J gene: TRBJ1-3
clone size: once
CDR3 DNA: TGTGCCAGCAGCTTGGACGGGTTGATTGGAAACACCATATATTTT
CDR3 protein: CASSLDGLIGNTIYF

D gene: TRBD1
CDR3 length: 15
V gene: TRBV4-3
J gene: TRBJ1-2
clone size: NA
CDR3 DNA: TGCGCCAGCAGCCAACTATATTCGGACAGGGCTGGCTACACCTTC
CDR3 protein: CASSQLYSDRAGYTF

D gene: NA
CDR3 length: 16
V gene: TRBV11-2
J gene: TRBJ2-2
clone size: NA
CDR3 DNA: TGTGCCAGCAGCTTAGAGTGGAGTCATCTCACCGGGGAGCTGTTTTTT
CDR3 protein: CASSLEWSHLTGELFF

D gene: NA
CDR3 length: 14
V gene: TRBV5-1
J gene: TRBJ1-4
clone size: few
CDR3 DNA: TGCGCCAGCAGCTCAGACAGGCCCAATGAAAAACTGTTTTTT
CDR3 protein: CASSSDRPNEKLFF

D gene: TRBD1
CDR3 length: 15
V gene: TRBV10-2
J gene: TRBJ1-4
clone size: NA
CDR3 DNA: TGCGCCAGCAGTGACGGCACAGGGGGCGGTGAAAAACTGTTTTTT
CDR3 protein: CASSDGTGGGEKLFF

D gene: NA
CDR3 length: 13
V gene: TRBV4-3
J gene: TRBJ2-5
clone size: NA
CDR3 DNA: TGCGCCAGCAGCCAAGTTTATCAAGAGACCCAGTACTTC
CDR3 protein: CASSQVYQETQYF

D gene: TRBD1
CDR3 length: 17
V gene: TRBV19
J gene: TRBJ2-3
clone size: NA
CDR3 DNA: TGTGCCAGTAGTGGAGGCAGGGACAGGGGGGTCACAGATACGCAGTATTTT
CDR3 protein: CASSGGRDRGVTDTQYF

D gene: NA
CDR3 length: 15
V gene: TRBV18
J gene: TRBJ1-3
clone size: NA
CDR3 DNA: TGTGCCAGCTCACCACCGGCAGGGGAGAGAAACACCATATATTTT
CDR3 protein: CASSPPAGERNTIYF

D gene: NA
CDR3 length: 15
V gene: TRBV5-8
J gene: TRBJ1-1
clone size: NA
CDR3 DNA: TGTGCCAGCAGCCCCTGGGGGGGCGGAAACACTGAAGCTTTCTTT
CDR3 protein: CASSPWGGGNTEAFF

D gene: NA
CDR3 length: 16
V gene: TRBV9
J gene: TRBJ1-6
clone size: NA
CDR3 DNA: TGTGCCAGCAGCTCCTCCGGGGGTTCCTATAATTCACCCCTCCACTTT
CDR3 protein: CASSSSGGSYNSPLHF

D gene: TRBD1
CDR3 length: 14
V gene: TRBV19
J gene: TRBJ2-7
clone size: NA
CDR3 DNA: TGTGCCAGTAGCACCCGGGACAGAAACGGCGAGCAGTACTTC
CDR3 protein: CASSTRDRNGEQYF

D gene: NA
CDR3 length: 14
V gene: TRBV19
J gene: TRBJ2-5
clone size: NA
CDR3 DNA: TGTGCCAGTAGTACGCGACCAGGGATCGAGACCCAGTACTTC
CDR3 protein: CASSTRPGIETQYF

D gene: TRBD2
CDR3 length: 16
V gene: TRBV7-2
J gene: TRBJ2-3
clone size: few
CDR3 DNA: TGTGCCAGCAGCCTCGGACTAGCGGGGGGAACAGATACGCAGTATTTT
CDR3 protein: CASSLGLAGGTDTQYF

D gene: TRBD1
CDR3 length: 15
V gene: TRBV28
J gene: TRBJ1-5
clone size: NA
CDR3 DNA: TGTGCCAGCAAGAAGGGACAGGGTTACAATCAGCCCCAGCATTTT
CDR3 protein: CASKKGQGYNQPQHF

D gene: TRBD1
CDR3 length: 14
V gene: TRBV18
J gene: TRBJ2-7
clone size: once
CDR3 DNA: TGTGCCAGCTCACCACAGGGGGCCAATTACGAGCAGTACTTC
CDR3 protein: CASSPQGANYEQYF

D gene: NA
CDR3 length: 17
V gene: TRBV9
J gene: TRBJ2-4
clone size: NA
CDR3 DNA: TGTGCCAGCAGCGTAGACGCGGGCCCACTAGCCAAAAACATTCAGTACTTC
CDR3 protein: CASSVDAGPLAKNIQYF

D gene: NA
CDR3 length: 15
V gene: TRBV20-1
J gene: TRBJ1-3
clone size: NA
CDR3 DNA: TGCAGTGCTAGTTCGGGGTCCGCCTCTGGAAACACCATATATTTT
CDR3 protein: CSASSGSASGNTIYF

D gene: NA
CDR3 length: 16
V gene: TRBV5-1
J gene: TRBJ1-2
clone size: NA
CDR3 DNA: TGCGCCAGCAGCTTGGTTCCAGGCTCAGCTAACTATGGCTACACCTTC
CDR3 protein: CASSLVPGSANYGYTF

D gene: NA
CDR3 length: 16
V gene: TRBV6-4
J gene: TRBJ2-3
clone size: NA
CDR3 DNA: TGTGCCAGCAGTGAAGTGGGGGGAACGGGGACAGATACGCAGTATTTT
CDR3 protein: CASSEVGGTGTDTQYF

D gene: TRBD1
CDR3 length: 15
V gene: TRBV25-1
J gene: TRBJ2-1
clone size: NA
CDR3 DNA: TGTGCCAGCAGCGAAACAGGGGGCGGCTACAATGAGCAGTTCTTC
CDR3 protein: CASSETGGGYNEQFF

D gene: NA
CDR3 length: 12
V gene: TRBV6-2/TRBV6-3
J gene: TRBJ2-7
clone size: once
CDR3 DNA: TGTGCCAGCAGTTACTCGCAGGGCGAGCAGTACTTC
CDR3 protein: CASSYSQGEQYF

D gene: NA
CDR3 length: 14
V gene: TRBV30
J gene: TRBJ1-2
clone size: NA
CDR3 DNA: TGTGCCTGGAGTGTAGGGCAGGGAAACTATGGCTACACCTTC
CDR3 protein: CAWSVGQGNYGYTF

D gene: NA
CDR3 length: 16
V gene: TRBV6-1
J gene: TRBJ1-5
clone size: NA
CDR3 DNA: TGTGCCAGCAGTGAAATGGTGGGGGCCAGCAATCAGCCCCAGCATTTT
CDR3 protein: CASSEMVGASNQPQHF

D gene: TRBD2
CDR3 length: 14
V gene: TRBV10-3
J gene: TRBJ2-7
clone size: once
CDR3 DNA: TGTGCCATCAGTGGGGTAGCGGGGGGCCACGAGCAGTACTTC
CDR3 protein: CAISGVAGGHEQYF

D gene: TRBD1
CDR3 length: 16
V gene: TRBV19
J gene: TRBJ1-1
clone size: NA
CDR3 DNA: TGTGCCAGTAGTCCAGGGACAGATGGCATGAACACTGAAGCTTTCTTT
CDR3 protein: CASSPGTDGMNTEAFF

D gene: NA
CDR3 length: 14
V gene: TRBV5-1
J gene: TRBJ2-5
clone size: NA
CDR3 DNA: TGCGCCAGCAGCTTCATGGGTCAGCGGGAGACCCAGTACTTC
CDR3 protein: CASSFMGQRETQYF

D gene: NA
CDR3 length: 13
V gene: TRBV12-3/TRBV12-4
J gene: TRBJ2-1
clone size: NA
CDR3 DNA: TGTGCCAGCAGTTTATTGGTGGAGAATGAGCAGTTCTTC
CDR3 protein: CASSLLVENEQFF

D gene: TRBD1
CDR3 length: 14
V gene: TRBV6-4
J gene: TRBJ1-2
clone size: NA
CDR3 DNA: TGTGCCAGCAGTCCCGGGACAGGGAACTATGGCTACACCTTC
CDR3 protein: CASSPGTGNYGYTF

D gene: TRBD1
CDR3 length: 12
V gene: TRBV29-1
J gene: TRBJ1-1
clone size: NA
CDR3 DNA: TGCAGCGCGAGACAGGGAGGCACTGAAGCTTTCTTT
CDR3 protein: CSARQGGTEAFF

D gene: NA
CDR3 length: 15
V gene: TRBV21-1
J gene: TRBJ1-1
clone size: NA
CDR3 DNA: TGTGCCAGCAGCCCGGTGTGTACGGGGAACACTGAAGCTTTCTTT
CDR3 protein: CASSPVCTGNTEAFF

D gene: NA
CDR3 length: 13
V gene: TRBV9
J gene: TRBJ1-1
clone size: NA
CDR3 DNA: TGTGCCAGCAGTACAGGTCAGAACACTGAAGCTTTCTTT
CDR3 protein: CASSTGQNTEAFF